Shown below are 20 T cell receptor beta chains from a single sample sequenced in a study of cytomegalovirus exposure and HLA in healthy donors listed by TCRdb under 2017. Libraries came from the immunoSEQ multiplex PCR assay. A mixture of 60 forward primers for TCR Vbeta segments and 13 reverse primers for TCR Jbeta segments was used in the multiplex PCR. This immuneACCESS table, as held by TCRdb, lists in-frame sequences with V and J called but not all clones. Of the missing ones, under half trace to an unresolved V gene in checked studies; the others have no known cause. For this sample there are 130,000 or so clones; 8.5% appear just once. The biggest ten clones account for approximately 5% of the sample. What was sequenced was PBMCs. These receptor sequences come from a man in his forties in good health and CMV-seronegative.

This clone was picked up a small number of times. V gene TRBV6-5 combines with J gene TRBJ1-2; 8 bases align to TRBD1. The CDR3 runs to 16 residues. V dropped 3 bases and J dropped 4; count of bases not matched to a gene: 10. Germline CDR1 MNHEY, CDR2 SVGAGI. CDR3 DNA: TGTGCCAGCAGTTATCCGGGACAGGACTTTATCTATGGCTACACCTTC. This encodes CASSYPGQDFIYGYTF.

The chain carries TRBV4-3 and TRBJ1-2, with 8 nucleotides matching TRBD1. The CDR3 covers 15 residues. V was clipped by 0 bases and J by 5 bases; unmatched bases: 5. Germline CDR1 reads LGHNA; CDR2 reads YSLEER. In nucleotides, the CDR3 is TGCGCCAGCAGCCAAGACCGGACAGGGAGATATGGCTACACCTTC. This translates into CASSQDRTGRYGYTF.

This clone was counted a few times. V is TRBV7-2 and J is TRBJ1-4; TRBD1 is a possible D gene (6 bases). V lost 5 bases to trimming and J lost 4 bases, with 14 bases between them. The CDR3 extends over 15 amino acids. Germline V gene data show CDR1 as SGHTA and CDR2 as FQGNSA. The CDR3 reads CASSPTGQSNEKLFF. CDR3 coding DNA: TGTGCCAGCAGCCCAACAGGGCAGAGTAATGAAAAACTGTTTTTT.

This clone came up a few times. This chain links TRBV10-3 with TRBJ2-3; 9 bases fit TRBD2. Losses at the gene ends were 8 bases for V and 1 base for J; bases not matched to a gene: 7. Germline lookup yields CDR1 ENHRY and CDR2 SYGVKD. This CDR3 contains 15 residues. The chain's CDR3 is CAIWRGGLGTDTQYF. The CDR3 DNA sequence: TGTGCCATCTGGCGGGGGGGCCTTGGCACAGATACGCAGTATTTT.

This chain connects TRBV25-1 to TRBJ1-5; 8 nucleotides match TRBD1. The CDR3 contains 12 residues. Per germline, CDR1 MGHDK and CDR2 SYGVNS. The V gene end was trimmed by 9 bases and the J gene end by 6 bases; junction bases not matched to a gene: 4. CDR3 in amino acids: CASRTGFQPQHF. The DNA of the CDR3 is TGTGCCAGTAGGACAGGGTTTCAGCCCCAGCATTTT.

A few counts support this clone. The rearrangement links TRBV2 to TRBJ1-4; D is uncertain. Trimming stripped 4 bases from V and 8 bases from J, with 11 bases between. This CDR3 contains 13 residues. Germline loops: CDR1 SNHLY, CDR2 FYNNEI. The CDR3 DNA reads TGTGCCAGCAGTGCTGTAGCGGTAGAAAAACTGTTTTTT. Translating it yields CASSAVAVEKLFF.

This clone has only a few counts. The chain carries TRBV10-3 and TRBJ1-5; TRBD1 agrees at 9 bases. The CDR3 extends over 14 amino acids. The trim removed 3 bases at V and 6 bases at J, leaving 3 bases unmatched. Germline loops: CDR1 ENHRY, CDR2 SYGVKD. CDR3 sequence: CAISEQGAGQPQHF. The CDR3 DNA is TGTGCCATCAGTGAACAGGGGGCGGGTCAGCCCCAGCATTTT.

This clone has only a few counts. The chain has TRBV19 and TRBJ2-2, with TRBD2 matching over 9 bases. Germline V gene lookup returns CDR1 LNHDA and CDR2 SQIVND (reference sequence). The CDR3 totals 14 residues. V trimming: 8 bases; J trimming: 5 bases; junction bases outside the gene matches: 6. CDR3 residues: CASRSGGSTGELFF. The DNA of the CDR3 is TGTGCCAGTCGCAGCGGGGGGAGTACCGGGGAGCTGTTTTTT.

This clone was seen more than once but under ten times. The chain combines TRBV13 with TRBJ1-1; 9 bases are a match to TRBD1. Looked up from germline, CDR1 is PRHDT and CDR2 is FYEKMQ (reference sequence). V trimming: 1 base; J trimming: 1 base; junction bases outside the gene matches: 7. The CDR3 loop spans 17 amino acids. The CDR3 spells CASSLVGTGLGNTEAFF. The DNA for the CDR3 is TGTGCCAGCAGCTTAGTCGGGACAGGGCTCGGGAACACTGAAGCTTTCTTT.

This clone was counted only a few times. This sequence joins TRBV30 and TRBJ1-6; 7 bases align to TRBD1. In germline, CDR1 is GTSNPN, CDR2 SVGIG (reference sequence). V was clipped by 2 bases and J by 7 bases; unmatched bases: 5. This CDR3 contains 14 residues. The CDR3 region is CAWSLTGANSPLHF. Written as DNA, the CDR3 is TGTGCCTGGAGTTTAACAGGGGCCAATTCACCCCTCCACTTT.

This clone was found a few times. This CDR3 reads CASSPTGTFLFQPQHF. CDR3 nucleotides: TGTGCCAGCAGCCCCACCGGGACATTCCTTTTTCAGCCCCAGCATTTT. This rearrangement joins TRBV7-8 to TRBJ1-5; TRBD1 might be the D (6 bases). The CDR3 spans 16 residues. Germline V CDR1 and CDR2: SGHVS, FQNEAQ. With 5 bases removed from V and 6 bases from J, the gap between germline ends came to 20 bases.

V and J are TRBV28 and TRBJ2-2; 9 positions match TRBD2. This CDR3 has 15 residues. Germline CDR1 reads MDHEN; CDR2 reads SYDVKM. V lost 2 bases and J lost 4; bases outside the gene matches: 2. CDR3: CASSLAGGATGELFF. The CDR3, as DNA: TGTGCCAGCAGTTTAGCGGGGGGGGCCACCGGGGAGCTGTTTTTT.

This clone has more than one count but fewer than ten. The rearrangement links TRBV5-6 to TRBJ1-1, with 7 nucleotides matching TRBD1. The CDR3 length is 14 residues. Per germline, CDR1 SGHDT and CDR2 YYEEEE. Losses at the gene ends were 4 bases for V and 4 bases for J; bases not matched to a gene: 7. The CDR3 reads CASSLGGLGTEAFF. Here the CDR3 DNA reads TGTGCCAGCAGCCTAGGGGGCTTGGGCACTGAAGCTTTCTTT. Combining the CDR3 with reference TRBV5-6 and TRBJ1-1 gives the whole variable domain DAGVTQSPTHLIKTRGQQVTLRCSPKSGHDTVSWYQQALGQGPQFIFQYYEEEERQRGNFPDRFSGHQFPNYSSELNVNALLLGDSALYLCASSLGGLGTEAFFGQGTRLTVV.

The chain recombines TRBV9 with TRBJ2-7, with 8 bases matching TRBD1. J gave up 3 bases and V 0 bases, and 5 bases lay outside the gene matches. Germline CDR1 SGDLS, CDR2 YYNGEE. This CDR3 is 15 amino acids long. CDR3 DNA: TGTGCCAGCAGCGTAGGGGGGACAGGAATCTACGAGCAGTACTTC. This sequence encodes CASSVGGTGIYEQYF.

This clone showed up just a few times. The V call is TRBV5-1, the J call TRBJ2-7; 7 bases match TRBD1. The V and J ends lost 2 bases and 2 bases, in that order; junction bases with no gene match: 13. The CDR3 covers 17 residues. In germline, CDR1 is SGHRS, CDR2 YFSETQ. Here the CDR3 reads CASSFGPGQEITYEQYF. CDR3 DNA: TGCGCCAGCAGCTTTGGGCCTGGACAGGAAATCACCTACGAGCAGTACTTC.

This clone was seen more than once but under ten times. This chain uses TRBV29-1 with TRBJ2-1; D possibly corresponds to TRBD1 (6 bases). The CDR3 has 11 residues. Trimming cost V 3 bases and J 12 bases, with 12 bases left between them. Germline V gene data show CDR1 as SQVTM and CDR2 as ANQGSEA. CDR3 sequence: CSVEGAMGQFF. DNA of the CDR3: TGCAGCGTTGAGGGGGCAATGGGGCAGTTCTTC.

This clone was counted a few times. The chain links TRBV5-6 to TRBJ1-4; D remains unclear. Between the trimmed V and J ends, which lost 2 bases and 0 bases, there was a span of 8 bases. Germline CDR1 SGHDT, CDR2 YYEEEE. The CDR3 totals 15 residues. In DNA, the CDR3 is TGTGCCAGCAGCTTTATCCAGTCAACTAATGAAAAACTGTTTTTT. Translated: CASSFIQSTNEKLFF.

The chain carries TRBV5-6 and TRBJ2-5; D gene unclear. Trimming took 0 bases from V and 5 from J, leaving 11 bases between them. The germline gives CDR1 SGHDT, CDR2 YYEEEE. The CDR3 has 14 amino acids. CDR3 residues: CASSLGAVGETQYF. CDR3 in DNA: TGTGCCAGCAGCTTGGGTGCGGTCGGGGAGACCCAGTACTTC.

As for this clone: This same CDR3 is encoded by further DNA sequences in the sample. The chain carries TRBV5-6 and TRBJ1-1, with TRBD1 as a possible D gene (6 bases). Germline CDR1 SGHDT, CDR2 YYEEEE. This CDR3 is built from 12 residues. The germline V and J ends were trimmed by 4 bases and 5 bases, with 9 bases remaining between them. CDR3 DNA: TGTGCCAGCAGCCGACAGGTAACTGAAGCTTTCTTT. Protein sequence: CASSRQVTEAFF.

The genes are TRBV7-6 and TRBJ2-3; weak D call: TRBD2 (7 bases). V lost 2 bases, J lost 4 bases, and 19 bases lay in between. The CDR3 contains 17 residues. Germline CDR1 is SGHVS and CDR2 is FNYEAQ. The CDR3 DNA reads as TGTGCCAGCAGCTTAAGCCATAAGGGAGGGGGGGCAGATACGCAGTATTTT. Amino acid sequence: CASSLSHKGGGADTQYF.